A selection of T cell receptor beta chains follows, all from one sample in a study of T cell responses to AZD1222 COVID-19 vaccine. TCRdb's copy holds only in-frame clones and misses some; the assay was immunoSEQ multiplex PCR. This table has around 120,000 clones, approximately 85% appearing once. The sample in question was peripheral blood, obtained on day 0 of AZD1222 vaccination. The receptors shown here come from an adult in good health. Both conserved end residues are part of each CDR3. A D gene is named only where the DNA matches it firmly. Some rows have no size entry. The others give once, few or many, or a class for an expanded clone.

TGCGCCAGCAGCTCGACAGCCGACACTGAAGCTTTCTTT | CASSSTADTEAFF | - | TRBV5-1 | 13 | once | TRBJ1-1
TGTGCCAGCAGCTTGGGGGGACAGGGGGCACGGGAGACCCAGTACTTC | CASSLGGQGARETQYF | TRBD1 | TRBV7-9 | 16 | - | TRBJ2-5
TGTGCCAGCAGCTTCAGCGGGGGCTCCTACGAGCAGTACTTC | CASSFSGGSYEQYF | TRBD2 | TRBV27 | 14 | - | TRBJ2-7
TGTGCCAGCAGCTTGATACAGGGAAATCAGCCCCAGCATTTT | CASSLIQGNQPQHF | - | TRBV5-6 | 14 | - | TRBJ1-5
TGTGCCAGCAAAGCGGAAGGGGCCTGGGGCGGGGAGCTGTTTTTT | CASKAEGAWGGELFF | - | TRBV7-2 | 15 | few | TRBJ2-2
TGTGCCAGCAGCTTAGAGACAGGGGCTTTCTTT | CASSLETGAFF | TRBD1 | TRBV11-2 | 11 | - | TRBJ1-1
TGTGCCACCAGTGATAATACAGGGAAGGACTATGGCTACACCTTC | CATSDNTGKDYGYTF | - | TRBV24-1 | 15 | - | TRBJ1-2
TGTGCCAGCAGCTCGCCAGATACGCAGTATTTT | CASSSPDTQYF | - | TRBV5-4 | 11 | - | TRBJ2-3
TGTGCCAGCAGTCCCCGGGAGAATCTTCGTGGCTACACCTTC | CASSPRENLRGYTF | - | TRBV27 | 14 | - | TRBJ1-2
TGTGCCAGCAGTCAAGGGGCTGGTGGAAACACCATATATTTT | CASSQGAGGNTIYF | - | TRBV27 | 14 | - | TRBJ1-3
TGTGCCAGTAGTATTTCCGGGTCCTATGGCTACACCTTC | CASSISGSYGYTF | - | TRBV19 | 13 | - | TRBJ1-2
TGTGCCAGTAAGGGACAGGTGGCCGGGGATTCCTACGAGCAGTACTTC | CASKGQVAGDSYEQYF | TRBD1 | TRBV19 | 16 | once | TRBJ2-7
TGTGCCTGGAGGGGAGCCCTCACCTCCTACGAGCAGTACTTC | CAWRGALTSYEQYF | - | TRBV5-4 | 14 | - | TRBJ2-7